This T cell receptor (beta chain) appears in the sequencing data of a study of blood T cell repertoires in COVID-19. The repertoire was sequenced with immunoSEQ multiplex PCR; TCRdb's copy has only in-frame clones and lacks some. Of under 300,000 clones listed, 65% to 80% are singletons. Sequenced material: peripheral blood. This receptor was taken from a woman aged 40 to 50 with active or convalescent COVID-19.

CDR3 sequence (DNA): TGTGCCAGCGAACCAAGTTGGACTAGTATCTATGGCTACACCTTC. It encodes CASEPSWTSIYGYTF. The V gene is TRBV2, the J gene TRBJ1-2, with D unresolved. V lost 8 bases to trimming and J lost 4 bases, with 20 bases between them. The CDR3 spans 15 residues. Germline CDR1 and CDR2: SNHLY and FYNNEI.